A selection of T cell receptor beta chains follows, all from one sample in a study of T cells after yellow fever vaccination. TCRdb reprocessed the 5' RACE reads via MiXCR and lists one record per CDR3 protein. This table holds 150,000 or so distinct CDR3 sequences, around 9% found once. Sequences were derived from CD8+ T cells sorted from PBMCs, sampled 45 days after the yellow fever booster vaccination. Every receptor here comes from a man between 18 and 35 years old who received the YFV17D yellow fever vaccine. Both conserved end residues are part of each CDR3. The order of the fields is V gene, clone size, J gene, D gene, CDR3 DNA, CDR3 protein. D genes are given only for firm matches. Rows give clone size only sometimes, using once, few, many, or a class for an expanded clone.

V gene: TRBV4-2; clone size: -; J gene: TRBJ2-7; D gene: TRBD2; CDR3 DNA: TGTGCCAGCAGCCCAGAGCGGGGCACCACCTACGAGCAGTACTTC; CDR3 protein: CASSPERGTTYEQYF
V gene: TRBV12-3/TRBV12-4; clone size: few; J gene: TRBJ1-1; D gene: TRBD1; CDR3 DNA: TGTGCCAGCAGTTTAGGGACAGGGGGCAGGGGATTGGGCACTGAAGCTTTCTTT; CDR3 protein: CASSLGTGGRGLGTEAFF
V gene: TRBV12-3/TRBV12-4; clone size: -; J gene: TRBJ1-2; D gene: -; CDR3 DNA: TGTGCCAGCAGTTTAGGGGGCGGGAACTATGGCTACACCTTC; CDR3 protein: CASSLGGGNYGYTF
V gene: TRBV4-1; clone size: many; J gene: TRBJ2-1; D gene: -; CDR3 DNA: TGCGCCAGCAGCCGAGCATATTCCGACTGGTCCTACAATGAGCAGTTCTTC; CDR3 protein: CASSRAYSDWSYNEQFF
V gene: TRBV15; clone size: few; J gene: TRBJ2-1; D gene: -; CDR3 DNA: TGTGCCACCAGCAGTGCACTAGGACGTGAGCAGTTCTTC; CDR3 protein: CATSSALGREQFF
V gene: TRBV6-5; clone size: few; J gene: TRBJ1-1; D gene: -; CDR3 DNA: TGTGCCAGCAGATACCCCCGCACGGATGAAGCTTTCTTT; CDR3 protein: CASRYPRTDEAFF
V gene: TRBV13; clone size: -; J gene: TRBJ2-3; D gene: -; CDR3 DNA: TGTGCCAGCAGAAAGGGGACAGATACGCAGTATTTT; CDR3 protein: CASRKGTDTQYF
V gene: TRBV6-6; clone size: few; J gene: TRBJ2-2; D gene: TRBD2; CDR3 DNA: TGTGCCAGCAGCTCTTTTGCGACTAGCGGGGGCACCGGGGAGCTGTTTTTT; CDR3 protein: CASSSFATSGGTGELFF
V gene: TRBV29-1; clone size: few; J gene: TRBJ1-5; D gene: TRBD1; CDR3 DNA: TGCAGCGTGCAGACAGGGGCGCAGCCCCAGCATTTT; CDR3 protein: CSVQTGAQPQHF
V gene: TRBV7-9; clone size: few; J gene: TRBJ2-3; D gene: -; CDR3 DNA: TGTGCCAGCAGCCCCCGGGACCGGGATATCTATACGCAGTATTTT; CDR3 protein: CASSPRDRDIYTQYF
V gene: TRBV5-1; clone size: few; J gene: TRBJ2-2; D gene: -; CDR3 DNA: TGCGCCAGCAGCGCCGGACAGTTCAACACCGGGGAGCTGTTTTTT; CDR3 protein: CASSAGQFNTGELFF
V gene: TRBV7-2; clone size: -; J gene: TRBJ1-2; D gene: -; CDR3 DNA: TGTGCCAGCAGCTTACCCAGGCCCGGCTACACCTTC; CDR3 protein: CASSLPRPGYTF
V gene: TRBV7-8; clone size: -; J gene: TRBJ2-4; D gene: TRBD1; CDR3 DNA: TGTGCCAGCAGCGCGGGACAGGGGAAAAACATTCAGTACTTC; CDR3 protein: CASSAGQGKNIQYF
V gene: TRBV19; clone size: -; J gene: TRBJ1-5; D gene: TRBD1; CDR3 DNA: TGTGCCAGTGAAGGGCGGGACAGTCTCAATCAGCCCCAGCATTTT; CDR3 protein: CASEGRDSLNQPQHF
V gene: TRBV7-3; clone size: few; J gene: TRBJ1-1; D gene: -; CDR3 DNA: TGTGCCAGCGGACGAGTGGAGGACACTGAAGCTTTCTTT; CDR3 protein: CASGRVEDTEAFF
V gene: TRBV6-1; clone size: few; J gene: TRBJ1-2; D gene: -; CDR3 DNA: TGTGCCACGAGGGCCCCGGCGGGTATGGGCTACACCTTC; CDR3 protein: CATRAPAGMGYTF
V gene: TRBV7-9; clone size: many; J gene: TRBJ2-5; D gene: -; CDR3 DNA: TGTGCCAGCAGCTTGGGGGGAAGGGAAGAGACCCAGTACTTC; CDR3 protein: CASSLGGREETQYF
V gene: TRBV7-8; clone size: -; J gene: TRBJ2-2; D gene: TRBD2; CDR3 DNA: TGTGCCAGCAGCCCCCTGCGGACTAGCGACCCCGGGGAGCTGTTTTTT; CDR3 protein: CASSPLRTSDPGELFF
V gene: TRBV9; clone size: -; J gene: TRBJ2-7; D gene: -; CDR3 DNA: TGTGCCAGCAGCCTAGCGACTAGTCACGAGCAGTACTTC; CDR3 protein: CASSLATSHEQYF
V gene: TRBV6-5; clone size: few; J gene: TRBJ2-3; D gene: TRBD1; CDR3 DNA: TGTGCCAGCAGTCCGGGACAGGCGGTCGGAGATACGCAGTATTTT; CDR3 protein: CASSPGQAVGDTQYF
V gene: TRBV27; clone size: -; J gene: TRBJ2-2; D gene: -; CDR3 DNA: TGTGCCAGCAGTTGGGGTGGTGGGGGCACCGGGGAGCTGTTTTTT; CDR3 protein: CASSWGGGGTGELFF
V gene: TRBV4-1; clone size: few; J gene: TRBJ2-5; D gene: TRBD1; CDR3 DNA: TGCGCCAGCAGAGAGGGGACAGGGGTGGAGACCCAGTACTTC; CDR3 protein: CASREGTGVETQYF
V gene: TRBV7-9; clone size: few; J gene: TRBJ1-2; D gene: -; CDR3 DNA: TGTGCCAGCAGCCACGACGGAGTCTATGGCTACACCTTC; CDR3 protein: CASSHDGVYGYTF